Below, 32 T cell receptor beta chains from the same sample are listed, as sequenced in a study of control samples from healthy donors and cancer patients. The table came from immunoSEQ multiplex PCR; TCRdb's copy has only in-frame clones and leaves some out. The data hold over 70,000 clones, with less than 90% observed a single time. The specimen was PBMCs. The receptors originated from a woman aged 45-65 years with colorectal cancer.

The chain has TRBV2 and TRBJ1-1; D gene unclear. This CDR3 region has 11 residues. In germline, CDR1 is SNHLY, CDR2 FYNNEI. Deletions cut 1 base from V and 5 bases from J, with 2 bases between. CDR3 region: CASSEETEAFF. The CDR3 DNA reads as TGTGCCAGCAGTGAAGAAACTGAAGCTTTCTTT.

This sequence joins TRBV30 and TRBJ2-3; D may be TRBD2 (6 bases). CDR3 size: 13 residues. CDR1 GTSNPN and CDR2 SVGIG come from the germline V gene (reference sequence). V shed 5 bases and J shed 5 bases, with 14 bases lying between them. CDR3 in amino acids: CAWAPGGIDTQYF. As DNA, the CDR3 is TGTGCCTGGGCGCCCGGGGGTATAGATACGCAGTATTTT.

This sequence joins TRBV2 and TRBJ2-7; D remains ambiguous. The germline CDR1 and CDR2 sequences are SNHLY and FYNNEI. Between the trimmed V and J ends, which lost 0 bases and 2 bases, there was a span of 8 bases. CDR3 length equals 14 residues. CDR3 in amino acids: CASSEAGWTYEQYV. The CDR3 nucleotides are TGTGCCAGCAGTGAAGCGGGGTGGACCTACGAGCAGTACGTC.

CDR3 region: CASSSTGRSGNTIYF. For the CDR3, the DNA is TGTGCCAGCAGCTCGACAGGGAGGTCCGGAAACACCATATATTTT. This sequence joins TRBV6-5 and TRBJ1-3; 7 bases align to TRBD1. The CDR3 length is 15 residues. CDR1 MNHEY and CDR2 SVGAGI come from the germline V gene. V shed 6 bases, J shed 4 bases, and the junction held 9 bases outside the gene matches.

V and J are TRBV27 and TRBJ1-4; 9 bases agree with TRBD1. The CDR3 extends over 16 amino acids. The J segment lost 1 base and the V segment lost 6 bases, leaving 6 bases of the junction unmatched. Per the germline V gene, CDR1 is MNHEY and CDR2 is SMNVEV (reference sequence). The CDR3: CASRHRGRVTNEKLFF. CDR3 nucleotide sequence: TGTGCCAGCAGACACAGGGGGCGGGTAACTAATGAAAAACTGTTTTTT. Filled out from reference TRBV27 and TRBJ1-4, the complete variable domain reads EAQVTQNPRYLITVTGKKLTVTCSQNMNHEYMSWYRQDPGLGLRQIYYSMNVEVTDKGDVPEGYKVSRKEKRNFPLILESPSPNQTSLYFCASRHRGRVTNEKLFFGSGTQLSVL.

V gene TRBV7-2 combines with J gene TRBJ1-5; D call uncertain. The V gene's germline CDR1 is SGHTA and CDR2 FQGNSA. The CDR3 has 14 amino acids. Trimming removed 6 bases at V and 7 bases at J, with 16 bases between. This chain's CDR3 is CASSLTPLGQPQHF. Written as DNA, the CDR3 is TGTGCCAGCAGTCTTACTCCCTTGGGGCAGCCCCAGCATTTT.

This chain connects TRBV5-1 to TRBJ1-6; tentative D call: TRBD1 (6 bases). Germline V gene data show CDR1 as SGHRS and CDR2 as YFSETQ. Trimming cost V 0 bases and J 10 bases, with 17 bases left between them. The CDR3 is 16 residues long. The CDR3 DNA reads as TGCGCCAGCAGCTTGGCCGTGGGGGGCGCGTACTCACCCCTCCACTTT. This gives the protein CASSLAVGGAYSPLHF.

The rearrangement joins TRBV5-1 to TRBJ2-4, with D possibly matching TRBD1 (6 bases). V gave up 3 bases and J gave up 0 bases, with 13 bases separating them. Germline V gives CDR1 SGHRS, CDR2 YFSETQ. The CDR3 loop spans 16 amino acids. This chain's CDR3 is CASSWGPGVAKNIQYF. The DNA of the CDR3 is TGCGCCAGCAGCTGGGGGCCAGGGGTAGCCAAAAACATTCAGTACTTC. Full variable domain (rest looked up from reference TRBV5-1 and TRBJ2-4): KAGVTQTPRYLIKTRGQQVTLSCSPISGHRSVSWYQQTPGQGLQFLFEYFSETQRNKGNFPGRFSGRQFSNSRSEMNVSTLELGDSALYLCASSWGPGVAKNIQYFGAGTRLSVL.

J is TRBJ2-2 and V is TRBV5-6, with D perhaps TRBD1 (6 bases). CDR1 SGHDT and CDR2 YYEEEE come from the germline V gene. V shed 4 bases and J shed 6 bases, with 16 bases lying between them. CDR3 size: 15 residues. This chain's CDR3 is CASSPNPTGPGELFF. The DNA for the CDR3 is TGTGCCAGCAGCCCGAACCCGACAGGCCCCGGGGAGCTGTTTTTT.

The genes are TRBV3-1 (or the pseudogene TRBV3-2) and TRBJ1-4, with 7 bases aligning to TRBD1. CDR1 and CDR2 (germline): LGHDT, YNNKEL (reference sequence). The J segment lost 7 bases and the V segment lost 6 bases, leaving 8 bases of the junction unmatched. This CDR3 comprises 14 residues. The CDR3 nucleotides are TGTGCCAGCAGTCCACAGGGGTATGGTGAAAAACTGTTTTTT. Protein: CASSPQGYGEKLFF.

This chain links TRBV30 with TRBJ2-2, with D possibly being TRBD2 (6 bases). This CDR3 is built from 17 residues. The germline V gene encodes CDR1 GTSNPN and CDR2 SVGIG (reference sequence). V was shortened by 2 bases and J by 0 bases, with 16 bases between the two germline ends. CDR3 loop: CAWSIARDSSNTGELFF. CDR3 nucleotides: TGTGCCTGGAGTATAGCCCGGGACTCATCGAACACCGGGGAGCTGTTTTTT.

The V gene is TRBV6-6, the J gene TRBJ1-3, with D perhaps TRBD1 (6 bases). The length of the CDR3 is 16 residues. The ends were cut back, 0 bases at V and 0 bases at J, with 9 bases in the middle. The germline gives CDR1 MNHNY, CDR2 SVGAGI (reference sequence). The CDR3 reads CASSYSGAGSGNTIYF. Here the CDR3 DNA reads TGTGCCAGCAGTTACTCGGGGGCTGGCTCTGGAAACACCATATATTTT.

The V and J genes are TRBV2 and TRBJ1-1; TRBD1 is a possible D gene (5 bases). The germline V and J ends were trimmed by 7 bases and 1 base, with 13 bases remaining between them. Per germline, CDR1 SNHLY and CDR2 FYNNEI. The CDR3 contains 14 residues. The CDR3 protein is CASTKTESNTEAFF. The CDR3, as DNA: TGTGCCAGCACCAAGACAGAGTCGAACACTGAAGCTTTCTTT.

V and J are TRBV5-8 and TRBJ1-2; 7 nucleotides align to TRBD1. Germline trimming cut 1 base from V and 6 bases from J; bases unmatched to any gene: 9. Germline V gives CDR1 SGHTS, CDR2 YDEGEE. The length of the CDR3 is 15 residues. CDR3 region: CASSLSGQGGDGYTF. In nucleotides, the CDR3 is TGTGCCAGCAGCTTGAGTGGGCAGGGGGGAGATGGCTACACCTTC.

The chain couples TRBV19 to TRBJ1-5; no clear D. V was shortened by 2 bases and J by 3 bases, with 8 bases between the two germline ends. The CDR3 is 14 residues long. Germline CDR1 is LNHDA and CDR2 is SQIVND (reference sequence). The CDR3 DNA follows: TGTGCCAGTAGTATATGGGAGATCAATCAGCCCCAGCATTTT. Translation: CASSIWEINQPQHF.

V usage is TRBV5-5 and J usage is TRBJ1-2, with 7 positions matching TRBD1. CDR1 is SGHKS and CDR2 is YYEKEE in the germline V gene (reference sequence). V shed 4 bases and J 0 bases; nucleotides not matched to a gene: 6. The CDR3 is made up of 15 amino acids. For the CDR3, the DNA is TGTGCCAGCAGCGTTGCCGGGACAGCTAACTATGGCTACACCTTC. It encodes CASSVAGTANYGYTF.

This chain links TRBV18 with TRBJ1-3; D is ambiguous. Trimming stripped 3 bases from V and 0 bases from J, with 12 bases between. The CDR3 is 16 amino acids. The germline CDR1 and CDR2 sequences are KGHSH and LQKENI. The CDR3 coding sequence is TGTGCCAGCTCACCGCCGTTACGGCTCTCTGGAAACACCATATATTTT. Protein: CASSPPLRLSGNTIYF.

Details on this clone: Distinct nucleotide sequences in the sample also encode this CDR3. The chain recombines TRBV12-3 or TRBV12-4 with TRBJ1-1; TRBD1 might be the D (5 bases). The CDR3 has 12 amino acids. Trimming shortened V by 6 bases and J by 7 bases, and 12 bases separated the two germline ends. The CDR3 bases are TGTGCCAGCAGGCCAACAGGAGTTGAAGCTTTCTTT. As protein: CASRPTGVEAFF.

This sequence joins TRBV6-4 and TRBJ2-3, with D possibly called TRBD1 or TRBD2 (5 bases each). V dropped 0 bases and J dropped 1 base, with 11 bases sitting between them. CDR1 is MRHNA and CDR2 is SNTAGT in the germline V gene. The CDR3 extends over 16 amino acids. The CDR3 reads CASSDSGTVRTDTQYF. The CDR3 DNA sequence: TGTGCCAGCAGTGACTCGGGGACGGTCCGCACAGATACGCAGTATTTT.

The chain carries TRBV7-2 and TRBJ1-3; 9 nucleotides match TRBD1. The V segment lost 4 bases and the J segment 0 bases; nucleotides outside the gene matches: 7. This CDR3 contains 17 residues. The V gene's germline CDR1 is SGHTA and CDR2 FQGNSA. The CDR3 DNA reads as TGTGCCAGCAGCTCCAACCGGGACAGGGTCTCTGGAAACACCATATATTTT. It translates to CASSSNRDRVSGNTIYF.

The chain couples TRBV7-2 to TRBJ2-4; TRBD1 matches at 7 bases. V lost 5 bases, J lost 7 bases, and 5 bases stayed unmatched. This CDR3 comprises 13 residues. Per germline, CDR1 SGHTA and CDR2 FQGNSA. The CDR3 DNA reads TGTGCCAGCAGCCAGACAGGGAATAACATTCAGTACTTC. Translated: CASSQTGNNIQYF.

The chain employs TRBV10-1 and TRBJ2-3; the D gene is possibly TRBD1 (6 bases). This CDR3 spans 13 amino acids. Germline values: CDR1 WNHNN, CDR2 SYGVQD (reference sequence). Trimming shortened V by 3 bases and J by 4 bases, and 8 bases separated the two germline ends. DNA of the CDR3: TGCGCCAGCAGTGACAGGGGCGCAGATACGCAGTATTTT. It is translated as CASSDRGADTQYF.

A few counts support this clone. J is TRBJ2-1 and V is TRBV2; D ambiguous. Trimming shortened V by 1 base and J by 12 bases, and 13 bases separated the two germline ends. CDR1 SNHLY and CDR2 FYNNEI come from the germline V gene. The CDR3 loop spans 13 amino acids. CDR3 loop: CASSEEGYLGQFF. DNA for the CDR3: TGTGCCAGCAGTGAAGAGGGTTACTTAGGGCAGTTCTTC.

This chain connects TRBV5-1 to TRBJ2-3; D not resolved. Trimming stripped 3 bases from V and 1 base from J, with 12 bases between. CDR1 is SGHRS, CDR2 YFSETQ, per germline. CDR3 length equals 15 residues. CDR3 sequence reads: CASSSRIGGTDTQYF. The CDR3 DNA reads as TGCGCCAGCAGCTCTAGGATAGGAGGCACAGATACGCAGTATTTT.

In this sample, this clone turned up a few times. Within the sample, other DNA sequences also encode this same CDR3. The chain carries TRBV18 and TRBJ1-1; D possibly corresponds to TRBD1 (6 bases). Germline CDR1 is KGHSH and CDR2 is LQKENI. The CDR3 has 14 amino acids. Trimming left V 2 bases short and J 1 base short, with 8 bases between. The CDR3 here is CASSPGGGNTEAFF. The CDR3 nucleotides are TGTGCCAGCTCACCAGGGGGCGGGAACACTGAAGCTTTCTTT.

This chain links TRBV10-2 with TRBJ2-7, with D possibly being TRBD2 (7 bases). V was clipped by 10 bases and J by 4 bases, with 23 bases between them. This CDR3 is 15 amino acids long. Germline CDR1 and CDR2: WSHSY and SAAADI. The DNA of the CDR3 is TGCGCCACCATGAGTGGCGGGGGCCCAATATACGAGCAGTACGTC. Amino acids: CATMSGGGPIYEQYV.

The chain carries TRBV18 and TRBJ1-1; no firm D call. In germline, CDR1 is KGHSH, CDR2 LQKENI. The CDR3 covers 16 residues. V was cut by 1 base and J by 0 bases, with 12 bases left in between. The CDR3 DNA is TGTGCCAGCTCACCACAGGCCCCGGAGATGAACACTGAAGCTTTCTTT. It yields the protein CASSPQAPEMNTEAFF.

This chain connects TRBV6-1 to TRBJ2-7; possibly TRBD1 for D (6 bases). The CDR3 covers 13 residues. Germline V gene sequence: CDR1 MNHNS, CDR2 SASEGT. Trimming took off 2 bases at V and 9 bases at J, with 14 bases between the two ends. In DNA, the CDR3 is TGTGCCAGCAGTGAACGGACAGCCCGGGGGCAGTACGTC. Translated: CASSERTARGQYV.

V usage is TRBV28 and J usage is TRBJ2-3; 7 bases agree with TRBD1. This CDR3 has 14 residues. Germline loops: CDR1 MDHEN, CDR2 SYDVKM. The V segment lost 4 bases and the J segment 1 base; nucleotides outside the gene matches: 2. The CDR3 DNA sequence: TGTGCCAGCAGTTCCGGGACAGGCACAGATACGCAGTATTTT. Amino acids: CASSSGTGTDTQYF. The full variable domain, its missing parts supplied by reference TRBV28 and TRBJ2-3, is DVKVTQSSRYLVKRTGEKVFLECVQDMDHENMFWYRQDPGLGLRLIYFSYDVKMKEKGDIPEGYSVSREKKERFSLILESASTNQTSMYLCASSSGTGTDTQYFGPGTRLTVL.

V gene TRBV2 combines with J gene TRBJ2-5; TRBD1 matches 9 bases. Germline V CDR1 and CDR2: SNHLY, FYNNEI. Trimming cost V 5 bases and J 1 base; bases outside gene matches: 5. The CDR3 extends over 15 amino acids. The CDR3 sequence is CASSPIQGAQETQYF. The CDR3 DNA is TGTGCCAGCAGTCCCATACAGGGGGCCCAAGAGACCCAGTACTTC.

The CDR3 spells CASSLVSYGYTF. The CDR3 DNA reads TGTGCCAGCAGCTTAGTTTCGTATGGCTACACCTTC. The rearrangement links TRBV7-2 to TRBJ1-2; D gene uncertain. This CDR3 region has 12 residues. V gave up 1 base and J gave up 5 bases, with 5 bases separating them. Looked up from germline, CDR1 is SGHTA and CDR2 is FQGNSA. The full variable domain, rest sourced from reference TRBV7-2 and TRBJ1-2, is GAGVSQSPSNKVTEKGKDVELRCDPISGHTALYWYRQSLGQGLEFLIYFQGNSAPDKSGLPSDRFSAERTGGSVSTLTIQRTQQEDSAVYLCASSLVSYGYTFGSGTRLTVV.

The V gene is TRBV9, the J gene TRBJ1-6; weak D call: TRBD1 (5 bases). V gave up 0 bases and J gave up 5 bases, with 12 bases separating them. Looked up from germline, CDR1 is SGDLS and CDR2 is YYNGEE. The CDR3 is 16 amino acids. The CDR3 here is CASSVGSGANNSPLHF. In DNA form, the CDR3 reads TGTGCCAGCAGCGTAGGTTCCGGGGCTAATAATTCACCCCTCCACTTT.